One sample yielded the 2 T cell receptor beta chains listed below, sequenced in a study of shared clonotypes between healthy human individuals. Clones were read by immunoSEQ multiplex PCR, and TCRdb kept only the in-frame ones, dropping some. This sample has roughly 1.4 million clones, with approximately 98.5% found just once. The sample consisted of naive CD4+ T cells sorted from blood. The subset here: CD45RA+ positively selected. These receptors all come from a man in his thirties or forties in good health.

This clone appeared once. Other DNA sequences within the sample encode an identical CDR3. The chain recombines TRBV19 with TRBJ2-7, with 7 bases lining up with TRBD2. Trimming at V came to 4 bases and at J to 1 base, leaving 4 bases not matched to a gene. The CDR3 is 14 amino acids. From germline, CDR1 is LNHDA and CDR2 SQIVND (reference sequence). The CDR3 protein is CASSTSGSSYEQYF. CDR3 in DNA: TGTGCCAGTAGTACTAGCGGATCGTCCTACGAGCAGTACTTC.

The chain has TRBV12-1 and TRBJ2-7. TRBV12-1 is described as a pseudogene. This CDR3 spans 9 amino acids. The CDR3 here is CAALDEQYF. The CDR3, as DNA: TGTGCCGCCCTGGATGAGCAGTACTTC.